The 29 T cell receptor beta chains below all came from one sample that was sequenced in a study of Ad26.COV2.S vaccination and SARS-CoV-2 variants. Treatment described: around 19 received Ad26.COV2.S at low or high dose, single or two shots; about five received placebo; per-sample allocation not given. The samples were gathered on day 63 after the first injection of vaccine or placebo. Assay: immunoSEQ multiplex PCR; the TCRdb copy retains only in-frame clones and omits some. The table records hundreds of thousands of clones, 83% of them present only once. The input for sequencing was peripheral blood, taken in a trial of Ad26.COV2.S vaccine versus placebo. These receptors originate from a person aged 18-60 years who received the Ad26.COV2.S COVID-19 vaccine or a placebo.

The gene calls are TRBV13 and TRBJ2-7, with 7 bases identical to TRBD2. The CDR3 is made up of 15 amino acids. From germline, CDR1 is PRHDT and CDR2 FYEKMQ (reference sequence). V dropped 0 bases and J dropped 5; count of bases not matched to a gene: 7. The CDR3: CASSLGPGGYNEQYF. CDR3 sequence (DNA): TGTGCCAGCAGCTTAGGCCCGGGAGGCTATAACGAGCAGTACTTC.

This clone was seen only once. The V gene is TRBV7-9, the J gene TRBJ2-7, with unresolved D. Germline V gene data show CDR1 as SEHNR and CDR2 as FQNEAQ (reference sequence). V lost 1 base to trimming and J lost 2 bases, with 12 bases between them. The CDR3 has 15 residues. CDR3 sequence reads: CASSLGFGPPYEQYF. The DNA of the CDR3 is TGTGCCAGCAGCTTAGGCTTCGGACCCCCCTACGAGCAGTACTTC. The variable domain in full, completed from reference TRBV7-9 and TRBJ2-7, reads DTGVSQNPRHKITKRGQNVTFRCDPISEHNRLYWYRQTLGQGPEFLTYFQNEAQLEKSRLLSDRFSAERPKGSFSTLEIQRTEQGDSAMYLCASSLGFGPPYEQYFGPGTRLTVT.

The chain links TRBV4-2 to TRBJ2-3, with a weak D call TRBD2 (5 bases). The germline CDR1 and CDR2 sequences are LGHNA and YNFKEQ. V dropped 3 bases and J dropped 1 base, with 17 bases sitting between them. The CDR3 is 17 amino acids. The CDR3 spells CASSHPIVGSRTDTQYF. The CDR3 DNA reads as TGTGCCAGCAGCCACCCCATCGTGGGGAGTCGCACAGATACGCAGTATTTT.

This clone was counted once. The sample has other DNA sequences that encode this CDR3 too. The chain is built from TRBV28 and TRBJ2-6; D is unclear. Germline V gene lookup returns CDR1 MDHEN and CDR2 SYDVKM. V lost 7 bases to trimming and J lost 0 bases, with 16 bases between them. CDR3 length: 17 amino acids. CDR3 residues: CASTSLPVSSGANVLTF. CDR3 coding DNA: TGTGCCAGCACCTCCCTGCCAGTGAGCTCTGGGGCCAACGTCCTGACTTTC.

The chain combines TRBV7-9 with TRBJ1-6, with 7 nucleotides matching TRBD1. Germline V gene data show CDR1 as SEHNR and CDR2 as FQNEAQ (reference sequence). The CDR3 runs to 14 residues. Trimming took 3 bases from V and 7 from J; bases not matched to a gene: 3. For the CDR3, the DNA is TGTGCCAGCAGCTTCACAGGGGAAAATTCACCCCTCCACTTT. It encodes CASSFTGENSPLHF.

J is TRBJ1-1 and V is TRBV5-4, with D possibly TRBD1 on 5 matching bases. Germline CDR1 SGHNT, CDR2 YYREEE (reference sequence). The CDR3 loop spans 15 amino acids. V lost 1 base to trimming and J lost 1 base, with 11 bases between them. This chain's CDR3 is CASSLLGGRNTEAFF. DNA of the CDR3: TGTGCCAGCAGCTTGTTGGGGGGGAGGAACACTGAAGCTTTCTTT.

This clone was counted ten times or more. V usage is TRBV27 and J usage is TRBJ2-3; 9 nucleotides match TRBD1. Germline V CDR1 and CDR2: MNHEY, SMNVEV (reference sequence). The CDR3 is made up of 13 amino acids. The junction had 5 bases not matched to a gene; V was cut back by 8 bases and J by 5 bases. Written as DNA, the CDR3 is TGTGCCAGCGGACAGGGGCGGGGAGATACGCAGTATTTT. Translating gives CASGQGRGDTQYF.

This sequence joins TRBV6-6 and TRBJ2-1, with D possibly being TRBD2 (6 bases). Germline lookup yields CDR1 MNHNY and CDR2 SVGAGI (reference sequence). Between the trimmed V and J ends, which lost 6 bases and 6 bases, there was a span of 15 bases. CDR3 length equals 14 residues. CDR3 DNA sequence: TGTGCCAGCAGCTCTCACGGGGGAAGCAATGAGCAGTTCTTC. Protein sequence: CASSSHGGSNEQFF.

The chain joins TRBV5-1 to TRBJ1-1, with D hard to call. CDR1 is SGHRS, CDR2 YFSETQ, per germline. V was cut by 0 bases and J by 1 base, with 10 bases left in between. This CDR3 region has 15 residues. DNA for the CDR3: TGCGCCAGCAGCTTGGGGAAAGGAGAGAACACTGAAGCTTTCTTT. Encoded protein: CASSLGKGENTEAFF.

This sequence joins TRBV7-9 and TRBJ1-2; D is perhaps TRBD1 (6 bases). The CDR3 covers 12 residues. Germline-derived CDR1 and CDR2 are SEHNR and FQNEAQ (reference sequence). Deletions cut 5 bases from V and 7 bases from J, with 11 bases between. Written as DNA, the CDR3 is TGTGCCAGCAGCCCTAAGGGGGGTGGCTACACCTTC. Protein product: CASSPKGGGYTF.

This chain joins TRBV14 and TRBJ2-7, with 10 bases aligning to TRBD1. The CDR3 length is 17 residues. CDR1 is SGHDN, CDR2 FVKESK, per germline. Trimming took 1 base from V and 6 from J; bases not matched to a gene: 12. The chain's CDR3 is CASSQGHHWGTGVEQYF. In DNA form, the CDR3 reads TGTGCCAGCAGCCAAGGTCATCATTGGGGGACAGGGGTCGAGCAGTACTTC.

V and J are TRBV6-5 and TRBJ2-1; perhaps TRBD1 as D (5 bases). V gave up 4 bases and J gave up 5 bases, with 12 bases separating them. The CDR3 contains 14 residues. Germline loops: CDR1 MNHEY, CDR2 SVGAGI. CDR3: CASSSLGADNEQFF. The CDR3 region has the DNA TGTGCCAGCAGTTCCCTAGGGGCGGACAATGAGCAGTTCTTC.

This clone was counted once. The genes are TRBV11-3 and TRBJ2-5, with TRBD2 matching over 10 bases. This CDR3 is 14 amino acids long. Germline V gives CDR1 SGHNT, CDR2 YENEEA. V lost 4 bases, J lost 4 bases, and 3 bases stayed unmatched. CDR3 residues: CASSSRTSGETQYF. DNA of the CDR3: TGTGCCAGCAGCTCGAGGACTAGCGGAGAGACCCAGTACTTC. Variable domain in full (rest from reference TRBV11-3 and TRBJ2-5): EAGVVQSPRYKIIEKKQPVAFWCNPISGHNTLYWYLQNLGQGPELLIRYENEEAVDDSQLPKDRFSAERLKGVDSTLKIQPAELGDSAVYLCASSSRTSGETQYFGPGTRLLVL.

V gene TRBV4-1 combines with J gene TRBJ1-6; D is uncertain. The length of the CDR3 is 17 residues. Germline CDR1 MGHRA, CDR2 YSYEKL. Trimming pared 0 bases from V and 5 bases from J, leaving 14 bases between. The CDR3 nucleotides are TGCGCCAGCAGCCAAGATGGATTACGAGCCCATAATTCACCCCTCCACTTT. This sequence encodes CASSQDGLRAHNSPLHF.

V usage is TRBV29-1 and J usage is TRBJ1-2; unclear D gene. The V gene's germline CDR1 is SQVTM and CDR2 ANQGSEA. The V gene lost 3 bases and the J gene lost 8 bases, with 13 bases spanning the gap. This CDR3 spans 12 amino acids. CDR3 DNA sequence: TGCAGCGTTGAGACCTTCAGGAACGGCTACACCTTC. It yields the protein CSVETFRNGYTF.

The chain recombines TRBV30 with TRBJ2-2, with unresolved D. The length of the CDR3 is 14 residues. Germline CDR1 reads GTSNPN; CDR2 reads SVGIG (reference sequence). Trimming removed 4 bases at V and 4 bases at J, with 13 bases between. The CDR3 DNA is TGTGCCTGGATGAAGGGCGTCCGCACCGGGGAGCTGTTTTTT. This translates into CAWMKGVRTGELFF.

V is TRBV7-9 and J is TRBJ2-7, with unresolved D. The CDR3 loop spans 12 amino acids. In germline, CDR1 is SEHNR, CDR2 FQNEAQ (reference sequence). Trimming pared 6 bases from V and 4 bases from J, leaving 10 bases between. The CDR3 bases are TGTGCCAGCAGGGCCGATCGATACGAGCAGTACTTC. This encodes CASRADRYEQYF.

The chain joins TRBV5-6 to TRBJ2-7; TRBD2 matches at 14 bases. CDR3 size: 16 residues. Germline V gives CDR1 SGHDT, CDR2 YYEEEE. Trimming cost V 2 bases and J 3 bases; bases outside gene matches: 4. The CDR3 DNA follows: TGTGCCAGCAGCTTCGGACTAGCGGGAGGTCTCTACGAGCAGTACTTC. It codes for CASSFGLAGGLYEQYF.

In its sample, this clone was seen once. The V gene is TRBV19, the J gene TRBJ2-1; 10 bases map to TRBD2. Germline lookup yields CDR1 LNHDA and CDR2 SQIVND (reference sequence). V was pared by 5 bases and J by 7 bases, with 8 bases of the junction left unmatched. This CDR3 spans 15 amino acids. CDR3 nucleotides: TGTGCCAGTAGTTCGTTAGCGGGAGGAGGAAATGAGCAGTTCTTC. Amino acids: CASSSLAGGGNEQFF.

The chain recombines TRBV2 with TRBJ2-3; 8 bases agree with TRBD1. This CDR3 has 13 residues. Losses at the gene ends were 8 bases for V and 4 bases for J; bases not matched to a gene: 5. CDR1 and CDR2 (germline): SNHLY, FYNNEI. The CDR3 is CASDRGFADTQYF. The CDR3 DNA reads TGTGCCAGCGACAGGGGATTTGCAGATACGCAGTATTTT.

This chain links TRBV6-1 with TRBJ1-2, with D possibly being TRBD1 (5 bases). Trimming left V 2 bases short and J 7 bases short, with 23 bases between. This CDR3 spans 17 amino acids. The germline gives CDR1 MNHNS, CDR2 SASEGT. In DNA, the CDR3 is TGTGCCAGCAGTGAATCTCCGGGGGTCAGGAGAGTTGGTGGCTACACCTTC. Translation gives CASSESPGVRRVGGYTF.

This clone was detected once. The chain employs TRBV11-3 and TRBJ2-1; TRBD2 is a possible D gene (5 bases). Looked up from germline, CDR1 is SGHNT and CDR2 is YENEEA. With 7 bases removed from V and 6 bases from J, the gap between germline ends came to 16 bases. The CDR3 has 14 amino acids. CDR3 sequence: CASTPSGSRNEQFF. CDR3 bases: TGTGCCAGCACCCCGTCGGGGAGTCGCAATGAGCAGTTCTTC.

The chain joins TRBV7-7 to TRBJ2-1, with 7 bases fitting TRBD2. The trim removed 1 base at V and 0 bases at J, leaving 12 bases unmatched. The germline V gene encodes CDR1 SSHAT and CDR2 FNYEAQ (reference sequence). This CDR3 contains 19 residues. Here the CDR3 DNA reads TGTGCCAGCAGCTTAGGGACTAGGAAATTTCTCAGCTCCTACAATGAGCAGTTCTTC. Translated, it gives CASSLGTRKFLSSYNEQFF.

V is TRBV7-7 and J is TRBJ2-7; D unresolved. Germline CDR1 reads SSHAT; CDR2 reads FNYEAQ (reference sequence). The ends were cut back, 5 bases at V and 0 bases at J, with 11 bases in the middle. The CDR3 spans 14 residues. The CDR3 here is CASSPSLSSYEQYF. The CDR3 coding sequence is TGTGCCAGCAGCCCCAGCCTAAGCTCCTACGAGCAGTACTTC. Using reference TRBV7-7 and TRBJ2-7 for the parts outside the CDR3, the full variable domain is GAGVSQSPRYKVTKRGQDVTLRCDPISSHATLYWYQQALGQGPEFLTYFNYEAQPDKSGLPSDRFSAERPEGSISTLTIQRTEQRDSAMYRCASSPSLSSYEQYFGPGTRLTVT.

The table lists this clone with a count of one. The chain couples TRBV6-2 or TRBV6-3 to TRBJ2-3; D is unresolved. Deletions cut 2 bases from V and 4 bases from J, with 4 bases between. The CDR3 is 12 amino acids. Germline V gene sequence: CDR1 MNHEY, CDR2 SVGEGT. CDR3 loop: CASSYGPDTQYF. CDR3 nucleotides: TGTGCCAGCAGTTACGGCCCAGATACGCAGTATTTT.

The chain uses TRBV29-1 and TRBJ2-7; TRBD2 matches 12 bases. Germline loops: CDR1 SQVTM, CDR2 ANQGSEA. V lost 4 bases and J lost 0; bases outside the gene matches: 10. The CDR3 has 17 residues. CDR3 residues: CSVGQGTSGLSSYEQYF. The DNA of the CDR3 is TGCAGCGTTGGCCAAGGGACTAGCGGGTTAAGCTCCTACGAGCAGTACTTC.

The CDR3 DNA follows: TGCAGCGCCTGGACAGGGGGAACTCGAAACTCTGGGGCCAACGTCCTGACTTTC. Its translation is CSAWTGGTRNSGANVLTF. The chain links TRBV29-1 to TRBJ2-6; TRBD1 agrees at 10 bases. V dropped 7 bases and J dropped 0; count of bases not matched to a gene: 12. The germline gives CDR1 SQVTM, CDR2 ANQGSEA. The CDR3 is 18 amino acids.

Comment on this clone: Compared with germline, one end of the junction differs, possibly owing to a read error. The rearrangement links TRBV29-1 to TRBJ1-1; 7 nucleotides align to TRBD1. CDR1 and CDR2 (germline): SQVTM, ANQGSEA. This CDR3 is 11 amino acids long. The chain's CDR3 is CSARDSIPFFF. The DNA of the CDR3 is TGCAGCGCCAGGGACAGCATCCCCTTTTTTTTT.

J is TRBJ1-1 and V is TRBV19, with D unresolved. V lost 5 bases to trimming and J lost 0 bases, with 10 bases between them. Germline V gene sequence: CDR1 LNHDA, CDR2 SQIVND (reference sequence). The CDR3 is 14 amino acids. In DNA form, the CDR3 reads TGTGCCAGTAGTCGGTCCCCCGTGAACACTGAAGCTTTCTTT. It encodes CASSRSPVNTEAFF. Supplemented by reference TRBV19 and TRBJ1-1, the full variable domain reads DGGITQSPKYLFRKEGQNVTLSCEQNLNHDAMYWYRQDPGQGLRLIYYSQIVNDFQKGDIAEGYSVSREKKESFPLTVTSAQKNPTAFYLCASSRSPVNTEAFFGQGTRLTVV.